This is a list of T cell receptor beta chains from one sample in a study. TCRdb processed the RT-PCR reads anew with MiXCR; each CDR3 protein has one entry. The repertoire holds about 700,000 distinct CDR3 sequences, with 12% to 15% as singletons. The sample taken for sequencing was memory CD4+ T cells from blood. The receptors here all came from a female donor in good health, serving as a healthy control. CDR3s include the opening cysteine and the closing phenylalanine or tryptophan. A D gene is named only where the DNA matches it firmly. Not every row has a clone size; where given, it reads once, few, many or a size class.

d_call | j_call | v_call | cdr3_length | clone_size | cdr3_nt | cdr3_aa
. | TRBJ2-2 | TRBV5-1 | 17 | few | TGCGCCAGCAGCTTGGCGCGACTAGGACGCCAAACCGGGGAGCTGTTTTTT | CASSLARLGRQTGELFF
. | TRBJ1-6 | TRBV7-2 | 13 | few | TGTGCCAGCAGCCCCGGATCTAATTCACCCCTCCACTTT | CASSPGSNSPLHF
TRBD2 | TRBJ2-7 | TRBV20-1 | 17 | . | TGCAGTGCTAGAGATACCCTAGCGGGAGCTCTTTCCTACGAGCAGTACTTC | CSARDTLAGALSYEQYF
TRBD1 | TRBJ2-7 | TRBV23-1 | 17 | . | TGCGCCAGCAGTCAGCCCCCGGACAGGGGGACCTCCTACGAGCAGTACTTC | CASSQPPDRGTSYEQYF
TRBD2 | TRBJ2-3 | TRBV20-1 | 16 | many | TGCAGTGCTTGGACTAGCGGGAGGGCCAGACAAGATACGCAGTATTTT | CSAWTSGRARQDTQYF
TRBD1 | TRBJ2-7 | TRBV19 | 13 | . | TGTGCCAGTAGTAGCGGACAGGGGGACGAGCAGTACTTC | CASSSGQGDEQYF
TRBD2 | TRBJ2-3 | TRBV20-1 | 14 | many | TGCAGTGCTACTATAGCGGGAGGGGCAGATACGCAGTATTTT | CSATIAGGADTQYF
TRBD1 | TRBJ1-2 | TRBV18 | 15 | many | TGTGCCAGCTCACCGGGGACAGGAGACAACTATGGCTACACCTTC | CASSPGTGDNYGYTF
. | TRBJ2-3 | TRBV7-2 | 14 | . | TGTGCCAGCGGCTTAGGTGGGCGCACAGAAACGCAGTATTTT | CASGLGGRTETQYF
. | TRBJ2-5 | TRBV11-2 | 14 | . | TGTGCCAGCAGCTTAGATCCAGGAGGGGGCGGCCAGTACTTC | CASSLDPGGGGQYF
. | TRBJ2-6 | TRBV15 | 17 | . | TGTGCCACCAGCAGAGATTGGGGGAACTCTAGGGCCAACGTCCTGACTTTC | CATSRDWGNSRANVLTF
TRBD2 | TRBJ2-1 | TRBV28 | 15 | . | TGTGCCAGCATCCAATCTAGCGGGAGCGTTAATGAGCAGTTCTTC | CASIQSSGSVNEQFF
. | TRBJ1-2 | TRBV5-6 | 14 | few | TGTGCCAGCAGCAAGGTTCCGGGGCAGGGTGGCTACACCTTC | CASSKVPGQGGYTF
. | TRBJ2-5 | TRBV20-1 | 12 | . | TGCAGCGGCTCGACTCCTCAAGAGACCCAGTACTTC | CSGSTPQETQYF
TRBD1 | TRBJ2-6 | TRBV7-8 | 17 | few | TGTGCCAGCAGCACCGGGACAGGGTCCTCTGGGGCCAACGTCCTGACTTTC | CASSTGTGSSGANVLTF
. | TRBJ1-2 | TRBV12-3/TRBV12-4 | 15 | . | TGTGCCAGCAGTTCGACTGTGGGGGGATACTATGGCTACACCTTC | CASSSTVGGYYGYTF
. | TRBJ2-5 | TRBV29-1 | 12 | many | TGCAGCGTTGAAAAGGGTGGAAAGACCCAGTACTTC | CSVEKGGKTQYF
TRBD2 | TRBJ2-1 | TRBV28 | 16 | . | TGTGCCAGCAGTTTAAGTCTAGCGGGACGGTCCAATGAGCAGTTCTTC | CASSLSLAGRSNEQFF
TRBD1 | TRBJ1-2 | TRBV11-1 | 15 | few | TGTGCCAGCAGCCCTGACAGGGCTAACCACTATGGCTACACCTTC | CASSPDRANHYGYTF
. | TRBJ1-2 | TRBV6-5 | 14 | many | TGTGCCAGCAGGTCGGGACTTTCAGGCGATGGCTACACCTTC | CASRSGLSGDGYTF
TRBD1 | TRBJ2-1 | TRBV4-2 | 15 | few | TGTGCCAGCAGCTCGGGACAGTTAAGCTTGAATGAGCAGTTCTTC | CASSSGQLSLNEQFF
TRBD1 | TRBJ1-1 | TRBV5-5 | 15 | . | TGTGCCAGCAGCTTGCCGACAGGGGCGTATACTGAAGCTTTCTTT | CASSLPTGAYTEAFF
TRBD2 | TRBJ2-2 | TRBV7-9 | 15 | . | TGTGCCAGCAGCCTTGTGAGCGGGGACACCGGGGAGCTGTTTTTT | CASSLVSGDTGELFF
TRBD1 | TRBJ1-4 | TRBV5-1 | 15 | . | TGCGCCAGCAGCTTGGCTCGACAGGGGAGCGAAAAACTGTTTTTT | CASSLARQGSEKLFF
. | TRBJ1-5 | TRBV24-1 | 15 | . | TGTGCCACCAGTGAAAAAGGTCGTAGCAATCAGCCCCAGCATTTT | CATSEKGRSNQPQHF
TRBD1 | TRBJ1-1 | TRBV7-3 | 14 | many | TGTGCCAGCAGCTCCGGACAGGGTAGGGCTGAAGCTTTCTTT | CASSSGQGRAEAFF